This TCR beta chain was identified in a study of beta chain features in type 1 diabetes. Overall study: Cells sorted and examined across all samples totaled approximately 100,000,000. Overall study results and limits: Type 1 diabetes patients showed a moderate but significant shortening of TCRB CDR3s in all four CD4+ subsets. In the patient group, naive, central memory and Treg TCRB repertoires seemed more alike than in the healthy donor group.

In its sample, this clone was seen once. The target antigen is unknown. A much larger clone differs from this one at a single base, so this may be a read error. The sample contains more than one DNA sequence encoding this CDR3. Investigators reverse transcribed all isolated RNA, so they sequenced expressed TCRB transcripts. Profiled with immunoSEQ multiplex PCR; TCRdb holds only in-frame clones, not every one. This table holds more than 95,000 clones, 17% found once. The CDR3 extends over 12 amino acids. CDR1 SEHNR and CDR2 FQNEAQ come from the germline V gene (reference sequence). V was cut by 1 base and J by 4 bases, with 4 bases left in between. Blood was collected once per donor into heparin, averaging roughly 110 mL. Researchers reported sorting CD4+ naive, central memory, regulatory and stem cell-like memory cells via CD45RO/CCR7/CD25/CD127/CD95/CD27.

Sample: central memory CD4+ T cells from blood. The receptor was derived from a man aged 18 to 29 with type 1 diabetes. This chain connects TRBV7-9 to TRBJ1-1; D not resolved. CDR3 DNA: TGTGCCAGCAGCTTAGTCGTCACTGAAGCTTTCTTT. Residues: CASSLVVTEAFF. The whole variable domain, filled in from reference TRBV7-9 and TRBJ1-1, reads DTGVSQNPRHKITKRGQNVTFRCDPISEHNRLYWYRQTLGQGPEFLTYFQNEAQLEKSRLLSDRFSAERPKGSFSTLEIQRTEQGDSAMYLCASSLVVTEAFFGQGTRLTVV.